Listed below are T cell receptor beta chains from one sample, sequenced in a study of graft-versus-host responses after intestinal transplantation. Generated by immunoSEQ multiplex PCR, the TCRdb table keeps only in-frame clones and is missing some. The sample lists about 12,000 clones; roughly 30% were seen once. The sample here was alloreactive CD8+ T cells from a mixed lymphocyte reaction culture, taken before intestinal transplant. Receptors originate from a human patient who received an intestinal transplant. The CDR3 runs from the conserved cysteine through the conserved F or W. D genes are given only for firm matches. Size values are once, few and many counts, or a class for expanded clones, and some rows have none.

j_call,d_call,clone_size,v_call,cdr3_aa,cdr3_nt
TRBJ1-5,-,-,TRBV2,CASSYTAYSNQPQHF,TGTGCCAGCAGTTACACCGCGTATAGCAATCAGCCCCAGCATTTT
TRBJ1-1,-,-,TRBV5-8,CASSLNAEAFF,TGTGCCAGCAGCTTGAATGCTGAAGCTTTCTTT
TRBJ1-1,-,-,TRBV5-4,CASSLRGTEAFF,TGTGCCAGCAGCTTGAGAGGGACTGAAGCTTTCTTT
TRBJ2-7,-,-,TRBV27,CASSFGDPTYEQYF,TGTGCCAGCAGTTTTGGGGATCCCACCTACGAGCAGTACTTC
TRBJ2-7,-,medium-sized,TRBV27,CASSLLDSSYEQYF,TGTGCCAGCAGTTTACTGGACAGCTCCTACGAGCAGTACTTC
TRBJ1-1,-,-,TRBV6-5,CASSYLAREAFF,TGTGCCAGCAGTTACCTAGCCAGAGAAGCTTTCTTT
TRBJ2-1,TRBD1,few,TRBV4-3,CASSHPGQSPYNEQFF,TGCGCCAGCAGCCATCCGGGACAGAGTCCCTACAATGAGCAGTTCTTC
TRBJ2-5,-,-,TRBV5-1,CASSLLAFQETQYF,TGCGCCAGCAGCTTGTTAGCGTTTCAAGAGACCCAGTACTTC
TRBJ2-7,-,-,TRBV7-9,CASSLVRGYLIYEQYF,TGTGCCAGCAGCTTAGTCCGGGGCTATCTAATATACGAGCAGTACTTC
TRBJ2-1,TRBD2,few,TRBV11-2,CASSLIAGVSNEQFF,TGTGCCAGCAGCTTAATAGCGGGAGTTTCCAATGAGCAGTTCTTC
TRBJ2-7,-,-,TRBV28,CASSLWALSSYEQYF,TGTGCCAGCAGCCTATGGGCGCTCTCTTCCTACGAGCAGTACTTC